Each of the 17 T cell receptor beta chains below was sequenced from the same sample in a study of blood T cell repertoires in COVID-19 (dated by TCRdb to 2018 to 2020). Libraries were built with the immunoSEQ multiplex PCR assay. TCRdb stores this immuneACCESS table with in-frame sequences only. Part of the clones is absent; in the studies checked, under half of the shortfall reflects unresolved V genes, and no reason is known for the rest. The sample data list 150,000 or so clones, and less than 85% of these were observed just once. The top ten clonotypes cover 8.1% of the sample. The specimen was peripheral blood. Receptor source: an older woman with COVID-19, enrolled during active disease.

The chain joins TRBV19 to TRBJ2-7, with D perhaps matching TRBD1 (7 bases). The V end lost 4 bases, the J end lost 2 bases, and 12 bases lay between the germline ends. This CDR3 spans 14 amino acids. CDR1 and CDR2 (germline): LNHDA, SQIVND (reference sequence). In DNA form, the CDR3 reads TGTGCCAGTAGTAGCCAGGGGGGCCCCTACGAGCAGTACTTC. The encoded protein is CASSSQGGPYEQYF.

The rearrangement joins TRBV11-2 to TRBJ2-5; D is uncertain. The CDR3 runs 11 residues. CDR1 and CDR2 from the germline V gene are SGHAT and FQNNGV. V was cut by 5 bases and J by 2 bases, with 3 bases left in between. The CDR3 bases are TGTGCCAGCAGCCCACAAGAGACCCAGTACTTC. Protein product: CASSPQETQYF.

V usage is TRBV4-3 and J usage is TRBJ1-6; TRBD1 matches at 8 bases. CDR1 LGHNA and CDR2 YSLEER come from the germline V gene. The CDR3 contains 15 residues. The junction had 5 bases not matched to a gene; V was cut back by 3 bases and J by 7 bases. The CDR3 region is CASSHSDRENSPLHF. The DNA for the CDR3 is TGCGCCAGCAGCCACTCGGACAGGGAGAATTCACCCCTCCACTTT.

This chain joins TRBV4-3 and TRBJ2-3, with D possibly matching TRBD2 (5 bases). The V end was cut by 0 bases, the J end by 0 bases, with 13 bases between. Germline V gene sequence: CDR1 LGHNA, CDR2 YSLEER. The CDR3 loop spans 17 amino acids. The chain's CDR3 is CASSQDLIRDSTDTQYF. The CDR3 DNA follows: TGCGCCAGCAGCCAAGATCTGATACGGGATAGCACAGATACGCAGTATTTT.

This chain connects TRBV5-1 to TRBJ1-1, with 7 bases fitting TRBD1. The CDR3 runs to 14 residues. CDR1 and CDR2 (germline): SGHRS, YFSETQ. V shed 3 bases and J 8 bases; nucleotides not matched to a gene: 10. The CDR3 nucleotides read TGCGCCAGCAGCTGGAACGACGGGACAGTCGAAGCTTTCTTT. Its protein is CASSWNDGTVEAFF. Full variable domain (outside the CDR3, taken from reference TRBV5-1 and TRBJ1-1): KAGVTQTPRYLIKTRGQQVTLSCSPISGHRSVSWYQQTPGQGLQFLFEYFSETQRNKGNFPGRFSGRQFSNSRSEMNVSTLELGDSALYLCASSWNDGTVEAFFGQGTRLTVV.

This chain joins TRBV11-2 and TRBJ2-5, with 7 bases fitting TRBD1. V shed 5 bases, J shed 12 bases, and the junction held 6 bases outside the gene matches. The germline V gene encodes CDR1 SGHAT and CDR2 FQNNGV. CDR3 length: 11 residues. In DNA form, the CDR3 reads TGTGCCAGCAGCACGGGGACAGTTGAGTACTTC. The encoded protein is CASSTGTVEYF. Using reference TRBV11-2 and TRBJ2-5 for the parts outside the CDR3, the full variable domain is EAGVAQSPRYKIIEKRQSVAFWCNPISGHATLYWYQQILGQGPKLLIQFQNNGVVDDSQLPKDRFSAERLKGVDSTLKIQPAKLEDSAVYLCASSTGTVEYFGPGTRLLVL.

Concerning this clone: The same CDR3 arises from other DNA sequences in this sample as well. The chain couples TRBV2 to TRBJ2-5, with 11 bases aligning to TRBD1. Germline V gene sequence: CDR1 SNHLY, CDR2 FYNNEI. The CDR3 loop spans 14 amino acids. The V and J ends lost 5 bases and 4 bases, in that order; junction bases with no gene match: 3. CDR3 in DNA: TGTGCCAGCAGTCCGGACAGGGGGCTAGAGACCCAGTACTTC. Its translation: CASSPDRGLETQYF.

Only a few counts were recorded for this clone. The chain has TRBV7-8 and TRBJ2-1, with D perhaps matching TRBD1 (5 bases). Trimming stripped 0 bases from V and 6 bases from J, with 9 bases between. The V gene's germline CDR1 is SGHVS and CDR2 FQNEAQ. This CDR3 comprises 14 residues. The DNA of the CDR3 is TGTGCCAGCAGCTTAGCGCACAGGAGCAATGAGCAGTTCTTC. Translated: CASSLAHRSNEQFF.

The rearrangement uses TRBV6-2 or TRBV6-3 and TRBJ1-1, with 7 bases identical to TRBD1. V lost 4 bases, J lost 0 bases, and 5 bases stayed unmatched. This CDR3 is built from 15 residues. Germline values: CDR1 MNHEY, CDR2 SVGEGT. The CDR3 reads CASSWVTGLNTEAFF. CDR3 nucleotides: TGTGCCAGCAGTTGGGTGACAGGGCTGAACACTGAAGCTTTCTTT.

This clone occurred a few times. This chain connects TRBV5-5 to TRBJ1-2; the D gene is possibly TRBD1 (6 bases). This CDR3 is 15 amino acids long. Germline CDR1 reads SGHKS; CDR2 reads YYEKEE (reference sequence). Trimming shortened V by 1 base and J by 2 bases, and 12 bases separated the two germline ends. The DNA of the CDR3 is TGTGCCAGCAGCTTGCCAGGGGCAGGGAACTATGGCTACACCTTC. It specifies CASSLPGAGNYGYTF.

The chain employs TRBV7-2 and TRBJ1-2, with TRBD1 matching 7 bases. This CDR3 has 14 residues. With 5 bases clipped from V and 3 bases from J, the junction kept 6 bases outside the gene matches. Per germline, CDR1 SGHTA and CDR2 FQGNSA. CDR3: CASSTTGWDYGYTF. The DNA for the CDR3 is TGTGCCAGCAGCACGACAGGGTGGGACTATGGCTACACCTTC.

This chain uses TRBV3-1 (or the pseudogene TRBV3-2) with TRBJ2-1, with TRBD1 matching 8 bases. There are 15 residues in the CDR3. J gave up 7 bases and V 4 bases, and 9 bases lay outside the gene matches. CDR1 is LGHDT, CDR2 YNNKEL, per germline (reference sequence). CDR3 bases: TGTGCCAGCAGCCTTCGCCGGACAGGGCGGAATGAGCAGTTCTTC. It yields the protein CASSLRRTGRNEQFF.

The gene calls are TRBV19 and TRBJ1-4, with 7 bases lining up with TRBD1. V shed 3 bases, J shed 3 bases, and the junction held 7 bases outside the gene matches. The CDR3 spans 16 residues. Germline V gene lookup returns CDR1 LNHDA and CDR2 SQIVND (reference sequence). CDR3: CASSINTGEANEKLFF. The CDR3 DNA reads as TGTGCCAGTAGTATTAATACAGGGGAAGCTAATGAAAAACTGTTTTTT.

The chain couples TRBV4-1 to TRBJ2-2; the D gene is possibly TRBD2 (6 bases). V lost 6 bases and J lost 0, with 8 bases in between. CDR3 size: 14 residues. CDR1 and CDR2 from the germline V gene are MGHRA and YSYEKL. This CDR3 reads CASRGEANTGELFF. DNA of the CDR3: TGCGCCAGCAGGGGGGAGGCGAACACCGGGGAGCTGTTTTTT.

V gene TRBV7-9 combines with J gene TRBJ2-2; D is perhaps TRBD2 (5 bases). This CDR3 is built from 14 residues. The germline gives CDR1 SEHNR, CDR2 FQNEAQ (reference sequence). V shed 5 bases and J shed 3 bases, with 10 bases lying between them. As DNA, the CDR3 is TGTGCCAGCAGCCGAACTAGTTACACCGGGGAGCTGTTTTTT. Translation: CASSRTSYTGELFF.

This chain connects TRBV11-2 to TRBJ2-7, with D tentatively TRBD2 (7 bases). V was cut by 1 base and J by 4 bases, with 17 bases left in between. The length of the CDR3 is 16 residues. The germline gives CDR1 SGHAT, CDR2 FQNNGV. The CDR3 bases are TGTGCCAGCAGCTTAGGGCATGTGGGAGGGGGGTACGAGCAGTACGTC. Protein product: CASSLGHVGGGYEQYV.

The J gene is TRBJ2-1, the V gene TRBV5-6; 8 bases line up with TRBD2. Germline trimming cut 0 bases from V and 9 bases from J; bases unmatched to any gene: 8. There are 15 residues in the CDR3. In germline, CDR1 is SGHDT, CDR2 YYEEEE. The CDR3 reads CASSLAPGRAGEQFF. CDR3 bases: TGTGCCAGCAGCTTGGCCCCCGGGAGGGCCGGTGAGCAGTTCTTC.